Below, 17 T cell receptor delta chains from the same sample are listed, as sequenced in a study of Vδ1+ human thymocytes. Extracted RNA was reverse transcribed into cDNA. The CDR3 regions were amplified by multiplex PCR from V-gene primers to a constant-region primer. TCRdb fed the multiplex PCR reads to CATT. The sample has 23,000 or so delta-chain clones; approximately 32% are singletons. The study's findings and limits: Highly polyclonal TRG and TRD repertoires with Gaussian CDR3 length distributions appeared in thymus.

These receptors are not linked to any known antigen. Sequencing was carried out using Vdelta1+ gamma-delta thymocytes from the thymus. Indicated subset: FACS-sorted CD3+ TCRalphabeta- TCRVdelta1+ TCRVdelta2- thymocytes. The receptors here all came from a boy under three years old who had congenital heart surgery.

The chain couples TRDV1 to TRDJ1; 7 nucleotides align to TRDD3. This CDR3 comprises 19 residues. The germline V gene has CDR1 TSWWSYY and CDR2 QGS. CDR3 coding DNA: TGTGCCCTACGGGGTCCGGGGGATTTAAGGGGTGAGTACACCGATAAACTCATCTTT. Translation gives CALRGPGDLRGEYTDKLIF.

The chain combines TRDV1 with TRDJ1; D unresolved. This CDR3 has 19 amino acids. V dropped 1 base and J dropped 0 bases, with 21 bases sitting between them. CDR1 is TSWWSYY and CDR2 is QGS in the germline V gene. The CDR3 DNA reads TGTGCTCTTGGGGAACCCGGACTCCCACAACCTGCGTACACCGATAAACTCATCTTT. Translation: CALGEPGLPQPAYTDKLIF.

Comment on this clone: This sample includes further DNA sequences coding for the same CDR3. The chain combines TRDV1 with TRDJ1; possibly TRDD3 for D (5 bases). Trimming cost V 0 bases and J 2 bases, with 19 bases left between them. CDR1 and CDR2 (germline): TSWWSYY, QGS. The length of the CDR3 is 18 residues. Here the CDR3 DNA reads TGTGCTCTTGGGGAACTTTGGCTTGGGGAACCAAGGACCGATAAACTCATCTTT. It is translated as CALGELWLGEPRTDKLIF.

This chain joins TRDV2 and TRDJ1, with 13 bases identical to TRDD3. Germline V lookup: CDR1 GEAIGNYY, CDR2 EKD. Trimming cost V 9 bases and J 5 bases; bases outside gene matches: 29. The length of the CDR3 is 21 residues. CDR3 in amino acids: CATGTYYWGIRVSLAWDKLIF. CDR3 in DNA: TGTGCCACCGGGACCTACTACTGGGGGATACGCGTATCGTTAGCTTGGGATAAACTCATCTTT.

The chain joins TRDV1 to TRDJ1; 7 bases line up with TRDD3. V lost 2 bases to trimming and J lost 3 bases; unmatched junction nucleotides: 18. The CDR3 spans 19 residues. Germline V gene sequence: CDR1 TSWWSYY, CDR2 QGS. The chain's CDR3 is CALGELAANVVLGSDKLIF. The CDR3 coding sequence is TGTGCTCTTGGGGAATTGGCCGCAAATGTAGTACTGGGGTCCGATAAACTCATCTTT.

Comments on this clone: This sequence may be a read error, since a much larger clone differs from it by one base. This sample also contains other DNA sequences that code for the same CDR3. The chain has TRDV1 and TRDJ2, with D perhaps TRDD3 (5 bases). Germline assignment: CDR1 TSWWSYY and CDR2 QGS. The V gene lost 3 bases and the J gene lost 8 bases, with 19 bases spanning the gap. CDR3 length equals 16 residues. CDR3 sequence reads: CALGEPGGIRTAQLFF. DNA of the CDR3: TGTGCTCTTGGGGAGCCGGGGGGTATACGCACGGCACAACTCTTCTTT.

The V call is TRDV1, the J call TRDJ1; 11 nucleotides match TRDD3. The CDR3 has 15 residues. Germline assignment: CDR1 TSWWSYY and CDR2 QGS. This chain's CDR3 is CALRLGDTRTDKLIF. The CDR3 DNA reads as TGTGCCCTGCGGCTGGGGGATACCAGGACCGATAAACTCATCTTT.

Regarding this clone: A much bigger clone sits one base away, suggesting this may be a read error. Other nucleotide sequences from this sample produce the same CDR3. This rearrangement joins TRDV1 to TRDJ1, with 8 bases lining up with TRDD3. From germline, CDR1 is TSWWSYY and CDR2 QGS. CDR3 length: 18 residues. J lost 5 bases, V lost 2 bases, and 16 bases had no gene match. CDR3 loop: CALGEGTRDTRRPDKLIF. The CDR3 DNA is TGTGCTCTTGGGGAAGGCACGAGGGATACGCGTCGCCCGGATAAACTCATCTTT.

Concerning this clone itself: This could be a read error, since a much larger clone is one nucleotide away. The V gene is TRDV1, the J gene TRDJ1; 12 nucleotides match TRDD3. The CDR3 totals 16 residues. Trimming took 5 bases from V and 6 from J; bases not matched to a gene: 10. The germline CDR1 and CDR2 sequences are TSWWSYY and QGS. CDR3 DNA sequence: TGTGCTCTTGGGCTTACTGGGGGATACCTCGGGTATAAACTCATCTTT. Amino acid sequence: CALGLTGGYLGYKLIF.

Sample share makes this clone medium-sized. The genes are TRDV1 and TRDJ1; D remains ambiguous. Trimming shortened V by 6 bases and J by 8 bases, and 22 bases separated the two germline ends. The CDR3 has 15 residues. CDR1 and CDR2 (germline): TSWWSYY, QGS. Here the CDR3 DNA reads TGTGCTCTTGGCCTCCCTCACAGGTCCCCGTTCAAACTCATCTTT. Translating gives CALGLPHRSPFKLIF.

This clone was counted only a few times. This chain connects TRDV1 to TRDJ1; 10 nucleotides line up with TRDD3. Germline lookup yields CDR1 TSWWSYY and CDR2 QGS. This CDR3 has 18 residues. With 2 bases clipped from V and 0 bases from J, the junction kept 9 bases outside the gene matches. In DNA form, the CDR3 reads TGTGCTCTTGGGGAAGACGGGGGATACGCCTCTTACACCGATAAACTCATCTTT. It encodes CALGEDGGYASYTDKLIF.

This clone was found a few times. The J gene is TRDJ1, the V gene TRDV1; 11 positions match TRDD3. Germline V gene lookup returns CDR1 TSWWSYY and CDR2 QGS. The CDR3 is made up of 24 amino acids. J was trimmed by 1 base and V by 1 base; bases with no gene match: 26. The CDR3 spells CALGERFGLPTPFWGIPLTDKLIF. Written as DNA, the CDR3 is TGTGCTCTTGGGGAACGGTTTGGCCTTCCTACTCCCTTCTGGGGGATACCCCTCACCGATAAACTCATCTTT.

For this clone: A read error may produce the germline difference seen at one junction end. The rearrangement links TRDV1 to TRDJ1; 7 nucleotides line up with TRDD3. In germline, CDR1 is TSWWSYY, CDR2 QGS. This CDR3 region has 17 residues. The CDR3 sequence is CAVGEGTGVLYTDKLIF. The CDR3 bases are TGTGCTGTTGGGGAAGGGACTGGGGTCTTGTACACCGATAAACTCATCTTT.

The chain has TRDV1 and TRDJ1; D uncertain. Germline CDR1 TSWWSYY, CDR2 QGS. This CDR3 is 19 amino acids long. The V gene lost 5 bases and the J gene lost 2 bases, with 27 bases spanning the gap. The CDR3 DNA sequence: TGTGCTCTTGGGAGCCTCTTAATCGGCGGTCCCGGTCAAACCGATAAACTCATCTTT. Protein sequence: CALGSLLIGGPGQTDKLIF.

The chain links TRDV1 to TRDJ1; 12 nucleotides align to TRDD3. CDR1 is TSWWSYY, CDR2 QGS, per germline. Trimming at V came to 1 base and at J to 10 bases, leaving 16 bases not matched to a gene. CDR3 length: 18 amino acids. The CDR3 loop is CALGEQALPSTGGYRLIF. The CDR3, as DNA: TGTGCTCTTGGGGAACAAGCCCTACCCTCTACTGGGGGATACAGACTCATCTTT.

This clone was picked up a small number of times. The V and J genes are TRDV1 and TRDJ1; 11 nucleotides match TRDD3. V lost 2 bases and J lost 3; bases outside the gene matches: 23. The CDR3 length is 22 residues. Germline V gene data show CDR1 as TSWWSYY and CDR2 as QGS. CDR3 sequence reads: CALGEISLKPRPWGILADKLIF. The CDR3 nucleotides read TGTGCTCTTGGGGAAATCAGCCTAAAGCCCCGGCCCTGGGGGATACTAGCCGATAAACTCATCTTT.

This clone was detected a few times. The gene calls are TRDV1 and TRDJ1; 10 bases align to TRDD3. Trimming at V came to 8 bases and at J to 3 bases, leaving 15 bases not matched to a gene. The CDR3 spans 17 residues. Germline-derived CDR1 and CDR2 are TSWWSYY and QGS. In DNA, the CDR3 is TGTGCTCTTTTCTCTACGGGGGATACGCAGCACTCCGATAAACTCATCTTT. Amino acid sequence: CALFSTGDTQHSDKLIF.